This TCR beta chain was identified in a study of cytomegalovirus exposure and HLA in healthy donors. Overall study findings and caveats: CMV serostatus was the only immune exposure information that was available. In the analysis, some V segments, TRBV6-2 and TRBV6-3 included, were excluded as indistinguishable. The listing of 150 to 200 TCR beta chains classed them as cytomegalovirus-associated. Rarity held for most TCR sequences, but there were some public TCRs that occurred in many donors.

CDR3 size: 15 residues. The V gene lost 0 bases and the J gene lost 1 base, with 7 bases spanning the gap. Germline loops: CDR1 MGHRA, CDR2 YSYEKL. In the case of this clone: Its specificity is not known.

Researchers ran the PCR with 60 Vbeta and 13 Jbeta primers. Repertoires were generated with immunoSEQ multiplex PCR, while TCRdb's copy carries only in-frame clones and drops some. Found here are about 170,000 clones, about 82% of them singletons; the top ten hold about 2.4%. J is TRBJ1-5 and V is TRBV4-1; D ambiguous. This receptor was identified in a male donor in good health and CMV-seronegative. The sample consisted of PBMCs. In DNA, the CDR3 is TGCGCCAGCAGCCAAGATAAGCGCAGCAATCAGCCCCAGCATTTT. This encodes CASSQDKRSNQPQHF.